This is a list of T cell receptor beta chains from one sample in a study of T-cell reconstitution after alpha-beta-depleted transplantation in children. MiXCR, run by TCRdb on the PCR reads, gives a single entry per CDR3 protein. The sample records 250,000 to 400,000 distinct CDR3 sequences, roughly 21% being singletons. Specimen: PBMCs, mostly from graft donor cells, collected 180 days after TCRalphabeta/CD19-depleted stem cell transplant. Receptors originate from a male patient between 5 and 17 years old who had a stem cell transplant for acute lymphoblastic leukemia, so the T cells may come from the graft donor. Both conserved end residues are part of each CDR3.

CDR3: CASSLIQGTGELFF; V: TRBV7-3
CDR3: CASGTSGSFETQYF; V: TRBV12-3/TRBV12-4
CDR3: CAWTLTGTTQYF; V: TRBV30
CDR3: CASSLQLLNTGELFF; V: TRBV6-5
CDR3: CASSLDRAHEQYF; V: TRBV5-6
CDR3: CASRVGRSSYNEQFF; V: TRBV6-2/TRBV6-3
CDR3: CASSLVYRGDYGYTF; V: TRBV27
CDR3: CASSLVPETSGRDF; V: TRBV7-2
CDR3: CASSPNLGGHYNEQFF; V: TRBV7-9
CDR3: CASSMGGPQDTQYF; V: TRBV10-1
CDR3: CAIRNRVSYEQYF; V: TRBV10-3
CDR3: CASSPMLGTGELFF; V: TRBV7-7
CDR3: CASSPIRTSTDTQYF; V: TRBV18
CDR3: CASSLARTYEQYF; V: TRBV12-3/TRBV12-4
CDR3: CSARDGRSSYEQYF; V: TRBV20-1
CDR3: CASSFSGTTNTGELFF; V: TRBV7-3
CDR3: CASNGQATNEKLFF; V: TRBV2
CDR3: CASSLRTGSTGELFF; V: TRBV12-3/TRBV12-4
CDR3: CASSFGLAQNTDTQYF; V: TRBV5-1
CDR3: CASSFRYSRGTRGYTF; V: TRBV5-5
CDR3: CASSLPRHVHYSNQPQHF; V: TRBV11-2
CDR3: CASSYSGAQGAHQPQHF; V: TRBV6-2/TRBV6-3
CDR3: CASSNQGLAGVWEQYF; V: TRBV7-2
CDR3: CASSYGYEQFF; V: TRBV6-5
CDR3: CASSSNRQGRILHTEAFF; V: TRBV12-3/TRBV12-4
CDR3: CSALRYSGANVLTF; V: TRBV20-1
CDR3: CSARDPGEGADTQYF; V: TRBV20-1
CDR3: CASSYYSQKPGNEKLFF; V: TRBV6-5
CDR3: CASSAFSGGRGTDTQYF; V: TRBV9